The 20 T cell receptor beta chains presented below share a single source sample, sequenced in a study of regulatory T cells in long-lasting Graves disease. CDR3 regions were amplified by Arm-PCR using iRepertoire HTBI primers to build TCR beta libraries. TCRdb re-called the multiplex PCR reads with MiXCR, one entry per CDR3 protein. The profile shows about 520,000 distinct CDR3 sequences, about 11% of them singletons. Time point of the sample: newly diagnosed GD, antithyroid drugs for less than 3 months. Researchers made the TCR library from RNA that was extracted from PBMCs. This sample was shared with a second study, whose subject was T cells in Graves' hyperthyroidism and ophthalmopathy.

The source material was peripheral blood mononuclear cells (PBMCs), sampled at new diagnosis, from a patient treated with antithyroid drugs. Source of these receptors: a woman in her 30s with Graves disease.

This clonotype occurred many times. The junction shows a germline mismatch at one end, possibly a read error. The J gene is TRBJ2-7, the V gene TRBV2; 8 bases match TRBD2. This CDR3 is built from 14 residues. Per germline, CDR1 SNHLY and CDR2 FYNNEI. The CDR3 DNA reads as TGTGCCAGCCTTACCACTAGCGGTACCTACGGGCAGCACTTC. Translating it yields CASLTTSGTYGQHF.

This clonotype was seen at least ten times. This chain connects TRBV30 to TRBJ1-1; D is perhaps TRBD1 (6 bases). Per the germline V gene, CDR1 is GTSNPN and CDR2 is SVGIG (reference sequence). V was shortened by 0 bases and J by 1 base, with 9 bases between the two germline ends. This CDR3 comprises 14 residues. CDR3 DNA: TGTGCCTGGAGTGTAGGGGGGGAGAACACTGAAGCTTTCTTT. This translates into CAWSVGGENTEAFF.

This clonotype has a count of ten or more. The chain uses TRBV28 and TRBJ2-6; D remains unclear. The CDR3 runs to 16 residues. V gave up 6 bases and J gave up 0 bases, with 12 bases separating them. The germline V gene has CDR1 MDHEN and CDR2 SYDVKM. CDR3 protein: CASSPRLGSGANVLTF. For the CDR3, the DNA is TGTGCCAGCAGCCCCCGACTGGGCTCTGGGGCCAACGTCCTGACTTTC.

This clonotype was detected many times. V is TRBV13 and J is TRBJ1-1, with D possibly matching TRBD1 (5 bases). This CDR3 has 14 residues. The germline V and J ends were trimmed by 6 bases and 1 base, with 12 bases remaining between them. From germline, CDR1 is PRHDT and CDR2 FYEKMQ (reference sequence). The CDR3 loop reads CASRFPGENTEAFF. In nucleotides, the CDR3 is TGTGCCAGCAGATTTCCGGGGGAGAACACTGAAGCTTTCTTT.

This clonotype turned up a few times. The rearrangement links TRBV11-2 to TRBJ2-7; tentatively, D is TRBD2 (5 bases). CDR3 length: 14 residues. The germline CDR1 and CDR2 sequences are SGHAT and FQNNGV. Deletions cut 1 base from V and 4 bases from J, with 11 bases between. CDR3 bases: TGTGCCAGCAGCTTAGTCAGGAGGTTATACGAGCAGTACTTC. As protein: CASSLVRRLYEQYF.

The V gene is TRBV6-1, the J gene TRBJ2-3; 9 bases agree with TRBD1. J lost 1 base, V lost 5 bases, and 7 bases had no gene match. Germline V gene lookup returns CDR1 MNHNS and CDR2 SASEGT. CDR3 length: 16 residues. The DNA of the CDR3 is TGTGCCAGCAGTACCTCCCGGGACAGGGGCACAGATACGCAGTATTTT. Translated, it gives CASSTSRDRGTDTQYF.

This clonotype came up many times. This chain uses TRBV12-3 or TRBV12-4 with TRBJ1-5, with TRBD1 as a possible D gene (6 bases). The CDR3 is 13 residues long. V lost 6 bases and J 6 bases, leaving 12 bases between the germline ends. The CDR3 DNA reads TGTGCCAGCAGGACAGGCGTGGCTCAGCCCCAGCATTTT. Translating it yields CASRTGVAQPQHF.

This clonotype was recorded at least ten times. The chain employs TRBV15 and TRBJ1-4; D is possibly TRBD1 (5 bases). Looked up from germline, CDR1 is LNHNV and CDR2 is YYDKDF (reference sequence). V was clipped by 5 bases and J by 8 bases, with 18 bases between them. The length of the CDR3 is 15 residues. Here the CDR3 DNA reads TGTGCCACCAGCCGCGGACAAGGGTTACAGGAAAAACTGTTTTTT. It yields the protein CATSRGQGLQEKLFF.

This clonotype was counted between two and nine times. The chain employs TRBV6-2 or TRBV6-3 and TRBJ2-2, with D maybe TRBD1 (5 bases). Germline V gene data show CDR1 as MNHEY and CDR2 as SVGEGT. The CDR3 covers 15 residues. Trimming removed 8 bases from V and 12 bases from J, with 25 bases in between. CDR3 sequence: CASGASGAASRQLFF. CDR3 sequence (DNA): TGTGCCAGCGGCGCCTCTGGGGCGGCCAGCCGGCAGCTGTTTTTT.

The table lists this clonotype with many counts. The chain recombines TRBV6-2 or TRBV6-3 with TRBJ1-2, with a possible D match to TRBD1 (6 bases). The CDR3 runs 13 residues. Germline assignment: CDR1 MNHEY and CDR2 SVGEGT. Trimming took off 6 bases at V and 6 bases at J, with 14 bases between the two ends. The CDR3 reads CASRSRGYHGYTF. The CDR3 coding sequence is TGTGCCAGCAGAAGCAGGGGCTACCATGGCTACACCTTC.

The chain employs TRBV4-2 and TRBJ2-5; TRBD1 matches at 10 bases. This CDR3 has 20 amino acids. V shed 1 base and J 7 bases; nucleotides not matched to a gene: 21. Germline V gene data show CDR1 as LGHNA and CDR2 as YNFKEQ. The DNA for the CDR3 is TGTGCCAGCAGCCAAGGGGACGACTTCACCGGGACAGGGGCACGGGGGACCCAGTACTTC. It is translated as CASSQGDDFTGTGARGTQYF.

This clonotype was seen ten or more times. The genes are TRBV2 and TRBJ2-3; possibly TRBD1 for D (5 bases). Per germline, CDR1 SNHLY and CDR2 FYNNEI. V lost 1 base to trimming and J lost 8 bases, with 19 bases between them. CDR3 length: 16 amino acids. Here the CDR3 reads CASSEDRPRINGTQYF. Written as DNA, the CDR3 is TGTGCCAGCAGTGAAGACAGGCCCCGAATAAACGGTACGCAGTATTTT.

This clonotype has just a few counts. The CDR3 loop is CASRREDTQYF. The CDR3 DNA sequence: TGTGCCAGCAGAAGAGAGGATACGCAGTATTTT. The chain employs TRBV6-1 and TRBJ2-3; no clear D gene. Germline V lookup: CDR1 MNHNS, CDR2 SASEGT. Trimming pared 6 bases from V and 6 bases from J, leaving 7 bases between. There are 11 residues in the CDR3.

The CDR3 region has the DNA TGCAGTGCGAAGAAACTAGTTGGGGAGACGCAGTATTTT. This gives the protein CSAKKLVGETQYF. The chain has TRBV20-1 and TRBJ2-3, with a possible D match to TRBD2 (5 bases). Looked up from germline, CDR1 is DFQATT and CDR2 is SNEGSKA (reference sequence). The CDR3 extends over 13 amino acids. With 6 bases removed from V and 9 bases from J, the gap between germline ends came to 19 bases.

This clonotype was observed at least ten times. J is TRBJ2-7 and V is TRBV2, with TRBD1 matching over 10 bases. The V gene end was trimmed by 6 bases and the J gene end by 3 bases; junction bases not matched to a gene: 11. Germline CDR1 and CDR2: SNHLY and FYNNEI. CDR3 size: 16 residues. The CDR3: CASRDPGQGIYYEQYF. CDR3 DNA: TGTGCCAGCAGGGACCCGGGACAGGGGATTTACTACGAGCAGTACTTC.

The table lists this clonotype with many counts. This sequence joins TRBV12-3 or TRBV12-4 and TRBJ2-7, with 7 bases aligning to TRBD2. CDR3 size: 15 residues. V lost 2 bases and J lost 4; bases outside the gene matches: 8. This CDR3 reads CASSLTQTSSYEQYF. The CDR3 DNA is TGTGCCAGCAGTTTAACCCAGACTAGCTCATACGAGCAGTACTTC.

This clonotype was recorded at least ten times. The V gene is TRBV25-1, the J gene TRBJ1-2; D call uncertain. Germline assignment: CDR1 MGHDK and CDR2 SYGVNS. The CDR3 sequence is 12 residues long. Trimming left V 4 bases short and J 4 bases short, with 7 bases between. CDR3 sequence reads: CASSAFFYGYTF. For the CDR3, the DNA is TGTGCCAGCAGTGCCTTTTTCTATGGCTACACCTTC.

This clonotype was seen repeatedly, ten times or more. CDR3 amino acids: CASLGNTEAFF. Written as DNA, the CDR3 is TGTGCCAGTTTGGGAAACACTGAAGCTTTCTTT. This chain joins TRBV7-8 and TRBJ1-1; D gene uncertain. The V gene lost 9 bases and the J gene lost 2 bases, with 7 bases spanning the gap. CDR1 and CDR2 from the germline V gene are SGHVS and FQNEAQ. The CDR3 sequence is 11 residues long.

This clonotype was seen only a few times. This chain links TRBV6-2 or TRBV6-3 with TRBJ2-7, with TRBD2 as a possible D gene (6 bases). The V end was cut by 8 bases, the J end by 5 bases, with 16 bases between. This CDR3 region has 13 residues. Looked up from germline, CDR1 is MNHEY and CDR2 is SVGEGT. The CDR3 is CASSRLWGDEQYF. CDR3 in DNA: TGTGCCAGCTCTCGACTCTGGGGGGACGAGCAGTACTTC.

This clonotype was picked up many times. The rearrangement links TRBV19 to TRBJ1-1; TRBD1 is a possible D gene (6 bases). The V and J ends lost 10 bases and 4 bases respectively, with 16 bases between them. In germline, CDR1 is LNHDA, CDR2 SQIVND (reference sequence). The CDR3 totals 13 residues. The CDR3 region has the DNA TGTGCCACCACGGGCAGGGGCGGCACTGAAGCTTTCTTT. It translates to CATTGRGGTEAFF.